The subject of this entry is one T cell receptor (beta chain). What it binds is unknown. The sample comes from a study of metastatic and nonmetastatic thyroid tumors. The wider study: The authors compared repertoires across blood and tumor or nodule tissue from malignant and benign thyroid patients. Findings and limits, study-wide: Reportedly, malignant thyroid tumors had significantly higher TCR beta diversity than benign nodules, in blood and tumor.

Per the study methods: The authors used CDR3 differences across clinicopathological groups to build a distant-metastasis classifier for papillary thyroid cancer. From the PCR reads, TCRdb re-called clones with MiXCR. TCRdb's processing, not the authors', yielded these V and J calls. The sample includes roughly 83,000 clones, 14% to 15% of them seen just once. The CDR3 runs to 13 residues. Trimming removed 3 bases from V and 6 bases from J, with 9 bases in between. Germline values: CDR1 PRHDT, CDR2 FYEKMQ (reference sequence). Ahead of thyroid surgery, no patient had received treatment of any kind. This rearrangement joins TRBV13 to TRBJ2-4; no reliable D call. This sequence was found in a female donor with papillary thyroid cancer or a benign thyroid nodule (not recorded which). Some clones in this sample may be carry-over from other donors' samples. The material sequenced was blood. The chain's CDR3 is CASSFYRLNIQYF. As DNA, the CDR3 is TGTGCCAGCAGCTTCTACAGATTAAACATTCAGTACTTC.